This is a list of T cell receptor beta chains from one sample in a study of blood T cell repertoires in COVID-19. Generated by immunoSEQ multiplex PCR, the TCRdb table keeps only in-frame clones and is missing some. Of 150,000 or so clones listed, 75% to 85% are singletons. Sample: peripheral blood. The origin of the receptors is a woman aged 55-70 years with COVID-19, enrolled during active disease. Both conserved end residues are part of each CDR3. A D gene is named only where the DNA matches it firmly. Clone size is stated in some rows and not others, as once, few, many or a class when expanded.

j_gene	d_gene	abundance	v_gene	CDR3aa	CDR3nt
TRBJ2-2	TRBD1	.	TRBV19	CASSRRGHTGELFF	TGTGCCAGTAGTAGAAGGGGGCACACCGGGGAGCTGTTTTTT
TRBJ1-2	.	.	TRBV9	CASSPMSGGGYTF	TGTGCCAGCAGCCCTATGTCGGGGGGTGGCTACACCTTC
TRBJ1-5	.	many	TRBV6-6	CASSYSYSNQPQHF	TGTGCCAGCAGTTACTCGTATAGCAATCAGCCCCAGCATTTT
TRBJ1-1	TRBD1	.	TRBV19	CASSIVGGQGVAEAFF	TGTGCCAGTAGTATAGTCGGCGGACAGGGGGTCGCTGAAGCTTTCTTT
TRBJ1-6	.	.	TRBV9	CASSVGPTPLHF	TGTGCCAGCAGCGTAGGCCCTACACCCCTCCACTTT
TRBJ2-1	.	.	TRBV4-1	CASSPNREQEHNEQFF	TGCGCCAGCAGCCCCAACCGCGAGCAAGAACACAATGAGCAGTTCTTC
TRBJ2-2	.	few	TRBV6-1	CASSGLMTLLSTGELFF	TGTGCCAGCAGTGGCCTGATGACACTCTTATCGACCGGGGAGCTGTTTTTT
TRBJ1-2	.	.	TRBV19	CASSMRSYGYTF	TGTGCCAGTAGTATGAGGTCCTATGGCTACACCTTC
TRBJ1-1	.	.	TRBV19	CASSTTLNTEAFF	TGTGCCAGTAGCACTACCTTGAACACTGAAGCTTTCTTT
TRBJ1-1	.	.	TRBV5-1	CASSLGQGLAFF	TGCGCCAGCAGCTTGGGTCAGGGGCTGGCTTTCTTT
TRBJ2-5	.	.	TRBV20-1	CSATRGETQYF	TGCAGTGCTACCCGGGGAGAGACCCAGTACTTC
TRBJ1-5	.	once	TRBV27	CASSLAGGHQPQHF	TGTGCCAGCAGTTTAGCGGGGGGGCATCAGCCCCAGCATTTT
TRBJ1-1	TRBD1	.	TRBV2	CASRASQGGNTEAFF	TGTGCCAGCAGGGCGAGTCAGGGGGGGAACACTGAAGCTTTCTTT
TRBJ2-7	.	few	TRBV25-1	CATVGPSLFHEQYF	TGTGCCACCGTGGGGCCCTCTCTCTTCCACGAGCAGTACTTC
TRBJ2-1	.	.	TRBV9	CASSVHGLSSYNEQFF	TGTGCCAGCAGCGTGCATGGGCTGAGCTCCTACAATGAGCAGTTCTTC
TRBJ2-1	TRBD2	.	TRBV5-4	CASSQGLAGVFPEQFF	TGTGCCAGCAGCCAGGGACTAGCGGGAGTCTTTCCTGAGCAGTTCTTC
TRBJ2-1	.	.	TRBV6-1	CASSVHKDSTNNEQFF	TGTGCCAGCAGTGTACATAAGGACAGCACGAACAATGAGCAGTTCTTC
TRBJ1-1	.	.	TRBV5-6	CASSRENSLGGTEAFF	TGTGCCAGCAGCCGGGAAAATTCGTTGGGGGGGACTGAAGCTTTCTTT
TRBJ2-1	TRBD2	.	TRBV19	CASSTGLAGGEQFF	TGTGCCAGTAGTACCGGACTAGCGGGAGGTGAGCAGTTCTTC
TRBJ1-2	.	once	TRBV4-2	CASSRASRDSGYTF	TGTGCCAGCAGTCGAGCCTCCCGGGACTCTGGCTACACCTTC
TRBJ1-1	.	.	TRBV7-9	CASSRDTNTEAFF	TGTGCCAGCAGCCGGGACACCAACACTGAAGCTTTCTTT
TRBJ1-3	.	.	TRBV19	CASSIRGTGNTIYF	TGTGCCAGTAGTATCCGGGGGACTGGAAACACCATATATTTT
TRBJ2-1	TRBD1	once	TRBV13	CASSTTGDTGYNEQFF	TGTGCCAGCAGCACGACAGGGGATACCGGATACAATGAGCAGTTCTTC